This entry lists 14 T cell receptor beta chains sequenced from one sample in a study of T cells after yellow fever vaccination. MiXCR, run by TCRdb on the 5' RACE reads, gives a single entry per CDR3 protein. The sample shows roughly 300,000 distinct CDR3 sequences, about 7.8% of them seen only once. Source: PBMCs, taken roughly 45 days after the first yellow fever vaccination. The receptors here all came from a man younger than 35 who received the YFV17D yellow fever vaccine.

This clonotype was recorded at least ten times. Its ends do not fully match the called genes, so a read error is possible. The rearrangement uses TRBV29-1 and TRBJ2-7; the match to TRBD1 covers 8 bases. Germline-derived CDR1 and CDR2 are SQVTM and ANQGSEA. The CDR3 contains 13 residues. This CDR3 is CNPTTGQANSRNF. The CDR3, as DNA: TGCAACCCGACAACGGGACAGGCCAACTCTCGAAACTTC.

The CDR3 region has the DNA TGCAGTGCTAGAGCAGCAGGGGCCCCAAACCTCGATATGAACACTGAAGCTTTCTTT. This gives the protein CSARAAGAPNLDMNTEAFF. The chain combines TRBV20-1 with TRBJ1-1; perhaps TRBD1 as D (6 bases). This CDR3 has 19 residues. CDR1 and CDR2 (germline): DFQATT, SNEGSKA (reference sequence). V gave up 1 base and J gave up 0 bases, with 24 bases separating them.

The chain links TRBV6-1 to TRBJ2-3; D is ambiguous. With 6 bases removed from V and 0 bases from J, the gap between germline ends came to 7 bases. Germline V gene sequence: CDR1 MNHNS, CDR2 SASEGT. This CDR3 has 13 residues. The CDR3 DNA follows: TGTGCCAGCAGGCATACTAGCACAGATACGCAGTATTTT. Its protein product is CASRHTSTDTQYF.

The J gene is TRBJ2-1, the V gene TRBV12-3 or TRBV12-4; 8 positions match TRBD1. CDR3 length equals 16 residues. The V segment lost 5 bases and the J segment 0 bases; nucleotides outside the gene matches: 6. The CDR3 DNA reads as TGTGCCAGCAGTCCAGGACAGGGCAGCTCCTACAATGAGCAGTTCTTC. Translation gives CASSPGQGSSYNEQFF.

Only a few counts were recorded for this clonotype. The chain uses TRBV12-3 or TRBV12-4 and TRBJ2-7; D unresolved. CDR3 size: 12 residues. Trimming removed 4 bases from V and 5 bases from J, with 9 bases in between. Here the CDR3 reads CASSSERHEQYF. CDR3 sequence (DNA): TGTGCCAGCAGTTCGGAAAGGCACGAGCAGTACTTC.

This clonotype was detected once. J is TRBJ2-7 and V is TRBV23-1; 7 bases agree with TRBD2. TRBV23-1 is recorded as an ORF, its role being uncertain. There are 17 residues in the CDR3. DNA of the CDR3: TGTGTCTCCAGTCAGCACATGCGGCGGGGGAGTACCTACGAGCAGTACGTC. It codes for CVSSQHMRRGSTYEQYV.

This clonotype has a handful of counts. In nucleotides, the CDR3 is TGTGCCAGCTCACCTCAGGACACCTCTGGAAACACCATATATTTT. Its protein product is CASSPQDTSGNTIYF. V usage is TRBV18 and J usage is TRBJ1-3, with D possibly being TRBD1 (5 bases). V was shortened by 3 bases and J by 0 bases, with 9 bases between the two germline ends. This CDR3 is built from 15 residues. The germline CDR1 and CDR2 sequences are KGHSH and LQKENI.

This clonotype has only a few counts. The rearrangement links TRBV5-1 to TRBJ2-1, with TRBD1 matching 8 bases. In germline, CDR1 is SGHRS, CDR2 YFSETQ. V dropped 1 base and J dropped 4; count of bases not matched to a gene: 4. The CDR3 runs 15 residues. CDR3 DNA sequence: TGCGCCAGCAGCTTGAACAGGGGGTCTTACAATGAGCAGTTCTTC. It yields the protein CASSLNRGSYNEQFF.

The chain is built from TRBV9 and TRBJ2-3; the match to TRBD2 covers 15 bases. The germline V gene encodes CDR1 SGDLS and CDR2 YYNGEE. Losses at the gene ends were 2 bases for V and 4 bases for J; bases not matched to a gene: 5. The CDR3 is 17 amino acids. The CDR3 region is CASSVYGTSGGSDTQYF. The CDR3 DNA sequence: TGTGCCAGCAGCGTCTATGGGACTAGCGGGGGGTCAGATACGCAGTATTTT.

In its sample, this clonotype was seen a few times. The chain recombines TRBV9 with TRBJ2-2; D tentatively reads TRBD1 or TRBD2 (5 bases each). The germline V and J ends were trimmed by 4 bases and 2 bases, with 15 bases remaining between them. The CDR3 sequence is 16 residues long. Germline V gene data show CDR1 as SGDLS and CDR2 as YYNGEE. The CDR3 nucleotides are TGTGCCAGCAGCCTCCCCCGGGGACCTAACACCGGGGAGCTGTTTTTT. Protein sequence: CASSLPRGPNTGELFF.

Only a few counts were recorded for this clonotype. The V call is TRBV5-1, the J call TRBJ1-2; D ambiguous. The CDR3 consists of 17 residues. V gave up 1 base and J gave up 2 bases, with 18 bases separating them. The germline V gene has CDR1 SGHRS and CDR2 YFSETQ. The CDR3 bases are TGCGCCAGCAGCTTGAATGTCCGGGGAGGAGGAAACTATGGCTACACCTTC. Amino acid sequence: CASSLNVRGGGNYGYTF.

This clonotype was counted a few times. This chain connects TRBV14 to TRBJ1-6; D gene unclear. CDR3 length: 12 amino acids. Trimming took 3 bases from V and 6 from J, leaving 3 bases between them. The V gene's germline CDR1 is SGHDN and CDR2 FVKESK. The CDR3 bases are TGTGCCAGCAGCCACCGTAATTCACCCCTCCACTTT. Translated, it gives CASSHRNSPLHF.

This clonotype has more than one count but fewer than ten. The chain joins TRBV20-1 to TRBJ1-2; D ambiguous. Germline CDR1 and CDR2: DFQATT and SNEGSKA (reference sequence). This CDR3 comprises 10 residues. This CDR3 reads CRALFGGYTF. CDR3 coding DNA: TGCAGGGCCTTATTCGGTGGCTACACCTTC.

The chain joins TRBV5-1 to TRBJ1-2, with D perhaps matching TRBD1 (5 bases). Germline CDR1 is SGHRS and CDR2 is YFSETQ. The CDR3 spans 16 residues. Trimming cost V 2 bases and J 8 bases, with 22 bases left between them. The CDR3 is CASSFSAYLNGDGYTF. CDR3 nucleotide sequence: TGCGCCAGCAGCTTCTCAGCCTATCTTAATGGGGACGGCTACACCTTC.